The 11 T cell receptor beta chains in this list originate from one sample, sequenced in a study. Assay: immunoSEQ multiplex PCR; the TCRdb copy retains only in-frame clones and omits some. The data contain under 90,000 clones, about 93% of them singletons. The sequencing sample was made of PBMCs. These receptors were collected from a man between 40 and 49 years old with rheumatoid arthritis.

This rearrangement joins TRBV5-6 to TRBJ2-7; no definite D call. The CDR3 spans 13 residues. Germline V gene lookup returns CDR1 SGHDT and CDR2 YYEEEE. V lost 3 bases and J lost 2, with 9 bases in between. CDR3 loop: CASSSRITYEQYF. CDR3 in DNA: TGTGCCAGCAGCTCCAGGATTACCTACGAGCAGTACTTC.

Here the CDR3 reads CASSMGLAGAGETQYF. In DNA, the CDR3 is TGTGCCAGTAGTATGGGACTAGCGGGGGCGGGGGAGACCCAGTACTTC. The rearrangement uses TRBV19 and TRBJ2-5; 14 positions match TRBD2. This CDR3 comprises 16 residues. J gave up 5 bases and V 3 bases, and 5 bases lay outside the gene matches. Germline V gene lookup returns CDR1 LNHDA and CDR2 SQIVND (reference sequence). Complete variable domain (other parts from reference TRBV19 and TRBJ2-5): DGGITQSPKYLFRKEGQNVTLSCEQNLNHDAMYWYRQDPGQGLRLIYYSQIVNDFQKGDIAEGYSVSREKKESFPLTVTSAQKNPTAFYLCASSMGLAGAGETQYFGPGTRLLVL.

V usage is TRBV11-2 and J usage is TRBJ2-7; 8 bases agree with TRBD1. Germline V gene data show CDR1 as SGHAT and CDR2 as FQNNGV. V lost 2 bases to trimming and J lost 6 bases; unmatched junction nucleotides: 15. The CDR3 sequence is 17 residues long. The CDR3 loop is CASSLSGVGQGWGEQYF. DNA for the CDR3: TGTGCCAGCAGCTTAAGTGGGGTCGGACAGGGTTGGGGCGAGCAGTACTTC.

The chain couples TRBV9 to TRBJ1-2; possible D gene TRBD1, 6 bases. The CDR3 consists of 14 residues. Trimming pared 0 bases from V and 1 base from J, leaving 7 bases between. Germline loops: CDR1 SGDLS, CDR2 YYNGEE. CDR3 protein: CASSVGDINYGYTF. In DNA form, the CDR3 reads TGTGCCAGCAGCGTAGGGGACATTAACTATGGCTACACCTTC.

The CDR3 sequence: CASSPYGLAGTDTQYF. DNA for the CDR3: TGTGCCAGCAGCCCCTATGGCCTAGCGGGGACAGATACGCAGTATTTT. The V call is TRBV9, the J call TRBJ2-3; TRBD2 matches at 9 bases. The V gene's germline CDR1 is SGDLS and CDR2 YYNGEE. The CDR3 totals 16 residues. Trimming cost V 4 bases and J 3 bases; bases outside gene matches: 9. The full variable domain, with the rest looked up from reference TRBV9 and TRBJ2-3, is DSGVTQTPKHLITATGQRVTLRCSPRSGDLSVYWYQQSLDQGLQFLIQYYNGEERAKGNILERFSAQQFPDLHSELNLSSLELGDSALYFCASSPYGLAGTDTQYFGPGTRLTVL.

V gene TRBV6-2 or TRBV6-3 combines with J gene TRBJ1-3; 7 nucleotides line up with TRBD1. CDR3 length: 16 amino acids. The ends lost 2 bases at V and 0 bases at J; junction bases unmatched: 4. The V gene's germline CDR1 is MNHEY and CDR2 SVGEGT. CDR3 nucleotide sequence: TGTGCCAGCAGTTACCGACAGGGCAGCTCTGGAAACACCATATATTTT. It codes for CASSYRQGSSGNTIYF.

J is TRBJ2-3 and V is TRBV11-2; 7 bases agree with TRBD1. This CDR3 spans 17 amino acids. V was clipped by 2 bases and J by 3 bases; unmatched bases: 11. CDR1 SGHAT and CDR2 FQNNGV come from the germline V gene. CDR3 amino acids: CASSLPPDRVGTDTQYF. DNA for the CDR3: TGTGCCAGCAGCTTACCCCCCGACAGGGTAGGGACAGATACGCAGTATTTT.

The chain couples TRBV5-1 to TRBJ1-4; no reliable D call. This CDR3 has 15 amino acids. Between the trimmed V and J ends, which lost 0 bases and 8 bases, there was a span of 14 bases. Germline loops: CDR1 SGHRS, CDR2 YFSETQ. CDR3 coding DNA: TGCGCCAGCAGCTTGGATGCGGGGAGAAACGAAAAACTGTTTTTT. Amino acids: CASSLDAGRNEKLFF.

The rearrangement links TRBV4-1 to TRBJ2-7, with D possibly being TRBD1 or TRBD2 (5 bases each). The CDR3 sequence is 14 residues long. Trimming took 2 bases from V and 1 from J, leaving 9 bases between them. Looked up from germline, CDR1 is MGHRA and CDR2 is YSYEKL. The DNA for the CDR3 is TGCGCCAGCAGCCAACAGGGAGCGTCCTACGAGCAGTACTTC. Residues: CASSQQGASYEQYF.

The chain couples TRBV6-1 to TRBJ2-6, with 8 bases identical to TRBD1. The CDR3 is made up of 16 amino acids. CDR1 MNHNS and CDR2 SASEGT come from the germline V gene. Losses at the gene ends were 3 bases for V and 2 bases for J; bases not matched to a gene: 3. Here the CDR3 DNA reads TGTGCCAGCAGTGATCAGGGGGCGGCTGGGGCCAACGTCCTGACTTTC. Amino acids: CASSDQGAAGANVLTF.

The gene calls are TRBV28 and TRBJ2-1, with 13 nucleotides matching TRBD2. Germline V CDR1 and CDR2: MDHEN, SYDVKM. The trim removed 5 bases at V and 7 bases at J, leaving 5 bases unmatched. The CDR3 is 15 amino acids. The CDR3 nucleotides read TGTGCCAGCAGTGTGACTAGCGGGGGGAGGAATGAGCAGTTCTTC. Translated, it gives CASSVTSGGRNEQFF.